This T cell receptor beta chain was sequenced during a study of Ad26.COV2.S vaccination and SARS-CoV-2 variants. On the study more broadly: COV1001, an Ad26.COV2.S trial, supplied this vaccine-arm donor.

Only in-frame clones appear in the TCRdb table, and some are missing; sequencing was by immunoSEQ multiplex PCR. Here the sample spans roughly 320,000 clones, around 86% being singletons. Findings and caveats of the study: Post-vaccination breadth of spike-specific CD8+ and CD4+ T cell responses was reportedly substantial. Assessments of TCR breadth and depth may have underestimated the total T cell responses.

The germline V gene encodes CDR1 LGHNA and CDR2 YSLEER. V shed 0 bases, J shed 3 bases, and the junction held 1 base outside the gene matches. The CDR3 covers 14 residues. Turning to this clone: Its target is unknown.

As to treatment: 15 to 20 received Ad26.COV2.S at low or high dose, single or two shots; roughly five received placebo; per-sample allocation not given. Samples were taken on day 63 after the first vaccine or placebo injection. The sample consisted of peripheral blood, taken in a trial of Ad26.COV2.S vaccine versus placebo. V and J are TRBV4-3 and TRBJ1-2, with 7 bases fitting TRBD1. This TCR was sampled from a person between 18 and 60 years old who received the Ad26.COV2.S COVID-19 vaccine or a placebo. The CDR3 DNA is TGCGCCAGCAGCCAAGATCAGGGGGACTATGGCTACACCTTC. Translating gives CASSQDQGDYGYTF.